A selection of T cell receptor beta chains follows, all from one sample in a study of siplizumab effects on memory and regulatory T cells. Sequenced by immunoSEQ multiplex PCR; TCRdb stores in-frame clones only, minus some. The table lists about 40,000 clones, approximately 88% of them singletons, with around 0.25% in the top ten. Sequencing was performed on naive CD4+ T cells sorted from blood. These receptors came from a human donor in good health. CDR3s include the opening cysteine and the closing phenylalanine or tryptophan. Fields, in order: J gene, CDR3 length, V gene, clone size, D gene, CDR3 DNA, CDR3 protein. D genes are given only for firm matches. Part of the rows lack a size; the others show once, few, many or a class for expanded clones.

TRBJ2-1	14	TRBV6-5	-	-	TGTGCCAGCAGTTACTCGCGGAGGGGAAATGAGCAGTTCTTC	CASSYSRRGNEQFF
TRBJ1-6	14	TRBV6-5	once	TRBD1	TGTGCCAGCAGTGCGGGACAGGGGTCTTCACCCCTCCACTTT	CASSAGQGSSPLHF
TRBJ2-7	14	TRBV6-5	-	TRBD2	TGTGCCAGCAGTTACTCTCGCGGGGGCTACGAGCAGTACTTC	CASSYSRGGYEQYF
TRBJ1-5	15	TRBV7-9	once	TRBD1	TGTGCCAGCAGCTTAGAGAAGACAGGGGATCAGCCCCAGCATTTT	CASSLEKTGDQPQHF
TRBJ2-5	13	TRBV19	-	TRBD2	TGTGCCAGTACCCGGGCGGGAGCGGAGACCCAGTACTTC	CASTRAGAETQYF
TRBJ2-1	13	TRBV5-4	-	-	TGTGCCAGCAGCGCCCCAGGGGGGAATGAGCAGTTCTTC	CASSAPGGNEQFF
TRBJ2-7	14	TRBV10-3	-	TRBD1	TGTGCCATCAGTCCCGACAGGGGGCAAGGGGAGCAGTACTTC	CAISPDRGQGEQYF
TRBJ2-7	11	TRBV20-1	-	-	TGCAGTGCGGTGGGGTCTTACGAGCAGTACTTC	CSAVGSYEQYF
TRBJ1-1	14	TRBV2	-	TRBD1	TGTGCCAGCAGGCAACCAGACAGGGAGGCTGAAGCTTTCTTT	CASRQPDREAEAFF
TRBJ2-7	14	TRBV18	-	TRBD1	TGTGCCAGCTCACCTCCGGGACAGTCCTACGAGCAGTACTTC	CASSPPGQSYEQYF
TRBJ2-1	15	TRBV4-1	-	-	TGCGCCAGCAGCCAAAGGGGGAGCTCCTACAATGAGCAGTTCTTC	CASSQRGSSYNEQFF
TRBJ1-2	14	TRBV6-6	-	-	TGTGCCAGCAGTTACTCGTGGGGGAGGTATGGCTACACCTTC	CASSYSWGRYGYTF
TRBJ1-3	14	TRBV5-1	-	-	TGCGCCAGCAGCTTCAGTCCCTCTGGAAACACCATATATTTT	CASSFSPSGNTIYF
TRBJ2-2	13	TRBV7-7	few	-	TGTGCTAGCAGCTTAGCGGCTTACACCGGGATGTTTTTT	CASSLAAYTGMFF
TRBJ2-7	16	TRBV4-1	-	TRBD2	TGCGCCAGCAGCCAACGGGTAGCGGGTCAAACCTACGAGCAGTACTTC	CASSQRVAGQTYEQYF
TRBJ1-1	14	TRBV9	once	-	TGTGCCAGCACCACCGGAGGGGAGAACACTGAAGCTTTCTTT	CASTTGGENTEAFF
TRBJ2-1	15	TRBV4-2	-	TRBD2	TGTGCCAGCAGCCCTAGCGGGGGGGACTACAATGAGCAGTTCTTC	CASSPSGGDYNEQFF
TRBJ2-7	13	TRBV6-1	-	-	TGTGCCAGCAGTGAAGGGGGGTGGGGCGAGCAGTACTTC	CASSEGGWGEQYF
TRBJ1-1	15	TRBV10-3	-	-	TGTGCCATCAGTGAGTCGAGAACCTCGAACACTGAAGCTTTCTTT	CAISESRTSNTEAFF
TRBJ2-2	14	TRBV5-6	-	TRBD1	TGTGCCAGCAGCCCGGACAGGGGGCCCGGGGAGCTGTTTTTT	CASSPDRGPGELFF
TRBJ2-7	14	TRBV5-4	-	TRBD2	TGTGCCAGCAGCGCCCGGACTAGCGTCTACGAGCAGTACTTC	CASSARTSVYEQYF
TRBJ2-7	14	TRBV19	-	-	TGTGCCAGTAGTGGGTTCCGGGGACCCTACGAGCAGTACTTC	CASSGFRGPYEQYF
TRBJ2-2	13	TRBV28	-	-	TGTGCCAGCAGTTTACTGGACACCGGGGAGCTGTTTTTT	CASSLLDTGELFF
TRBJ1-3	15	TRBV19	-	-	TGTGCCAGTAGTACCGTTTCAGTCTCTGGAAACACCATATATTTT	CASSTVSVSGNTIYF
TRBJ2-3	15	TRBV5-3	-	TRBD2	TGTGCCAGAAGCCCCTTCAATGAGGTAGCGGGAGGGCGGTATTTT	CARSPFNEVAGGRYF
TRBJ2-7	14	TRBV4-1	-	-	TGCGCCAGCAGCCAACCTTTATACTCCTACGAGCAGTACTTC	CASSQPLYSYEQYF
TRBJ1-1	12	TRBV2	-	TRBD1	TGTGCCAGCAAGCGGGACAGCACTGAAGCTTTCTTT	CASKRDSTEAFF
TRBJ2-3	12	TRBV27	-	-	TGTGCCGGGGGGACTAGCACAGATACGCAGTATTTT	CAGGTSTDTQYF
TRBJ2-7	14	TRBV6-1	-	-	TGTGCCAGCAGTGATCGGCAGGGGGGGTACGAGCAGTACTTC	CASSDRQGGYEQYF
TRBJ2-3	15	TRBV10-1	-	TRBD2	TGCGCCAGCAGTGGTCGACTAGCGGGGACAGATACGCAGTATTTT	CASSGRLAGTDTQYF
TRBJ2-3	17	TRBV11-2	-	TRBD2	TGTGCCAGCAGCTCACGACTAGCGGGAGGCAGCACAGATACGCAGTATTTT	CASSSRLAGGSTDTQYF
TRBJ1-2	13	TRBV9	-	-	TGTGCCAGCAGCGTAGACCTTTCTGATGGCTACACCTTC	CASSVDLSDGYTF
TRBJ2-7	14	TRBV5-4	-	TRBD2	TGTGCCAGCACCTCTGCGGGAGCCGCCTCCGAGCAGTACTTC	CASTSAGAASEQYF
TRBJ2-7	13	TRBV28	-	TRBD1	TGTGCCAGCAGGGGGACAGGGGGCTACGAGCAGTACTTC	CASRGTGGYEQYF
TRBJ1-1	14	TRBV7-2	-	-	TGTGCCAGCAGCTCCCCTGGCCATGGTGGTGGGGGGGATTTT	CASSSPGHGGGGDF
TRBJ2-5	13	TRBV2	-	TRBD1	TGTGCCAGCAGCCTCGGACAGGCCAGGACCCAGTACTTC	CASSLGQARTQYF
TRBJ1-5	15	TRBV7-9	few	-	TGTGCCAGCAGCTTCTCGGACACCACGGGTCAGCCCCAGCATTTT	CASSFSDTTGQPQHF
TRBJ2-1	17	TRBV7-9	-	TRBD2	TGTGCCAGCAGTTTTAGGGTACTAGCGGGAAGTCGGAATGAGCAGTTCTTC	CASSFRVLAGSRNEQFF
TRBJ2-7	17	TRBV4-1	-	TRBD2	TGCGCCAGCAGCCAACTGGTACTAGCGGGGGCTACCTACGAGCAGTACTTC	CASSQLVLAGATYEQYF
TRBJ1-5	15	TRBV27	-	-	TGTGCCAGCAGTTTAAGAGGGTTGATCAATCAGCCCCAGCATTTT	CASSLRGLINQPQHF
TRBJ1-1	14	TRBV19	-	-	TGTGCCAGTAGCCCGACACGGGAGGGGACTGAAGCTTTCTTT	CASSPTREGTEAFF
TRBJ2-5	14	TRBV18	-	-	TGTGCCAGCTCACCACCGGAGAGAAAAGAGACCCAGTACTTC	CASSPPERKETQYF
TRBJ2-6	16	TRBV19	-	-	TGTGCCACCCAGAAATTCCCGGGAGCCGGGGCCAACGTCCTGACTTTC	CATQKFPGAGANVLTF
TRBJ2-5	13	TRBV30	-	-	TGTGCCTGCCATTACAGGGAACGGGAGACCCAGTACTTC	CACHYRERETQYF
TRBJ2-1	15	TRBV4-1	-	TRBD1	TGCGCCAGCAGCCACCGGGACAGAACCTACAATGAGCAGTTCTTC	CASSHRDRTYNEQFF
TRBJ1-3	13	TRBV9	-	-	TGTGCCAGCCGACAGAGTTCTGGAAACACCATATATTTT	CASRQSSGNTIYF
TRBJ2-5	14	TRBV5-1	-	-	TGCGCCAGCAGACACCCACAGAACCAAGAGACCCAGTACTTC	CASRHPQNQETQYF
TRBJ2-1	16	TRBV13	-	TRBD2	TGTGCCAGCAGCTTAAGGCGGTTAGCGGGGGACAATGAGCAGTTCTTC	CASSLRRLAGDNEQFF
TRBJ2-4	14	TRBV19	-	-	TGTGCCTCTTCTAAGGGCCTAGCCAAAAACATTCAGTACTTC	CASSKGLAKNIQYF
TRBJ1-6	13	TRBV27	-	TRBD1	TGTGCCACATCCCGGGACAGGGGGCAAGCCCTCCACTTT	CATSRDRGQALHF
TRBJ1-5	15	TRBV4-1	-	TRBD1	TGCGCCAGCAGCCCAGGACAGGGGGGCAATCAGCCCCAGCATTTT	CASSPGQGGNQPQHF
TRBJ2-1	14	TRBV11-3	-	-	TGTGCCAGCAGCTTACATGCGGAGTACAATGAGCAGTTCTTC	CASSLHAEYNEQFF
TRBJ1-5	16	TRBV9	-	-	TGTGCCAGCAGCGTAGCTTTGGGGGAGAGCAATCAGCCCCAGCATTTT	CASSVALGESNQPQHF
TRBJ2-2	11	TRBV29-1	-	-	TGCAGCCCTCTGGACACCGGGGAGCTGTTTTTT	CSPLDTGELFF
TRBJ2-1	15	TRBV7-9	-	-	TGTGCCAGCAGCTTTCCCGGGTTGCACTACAATGAGCAGTTCTTC	CASSFPGLHYNEQFF
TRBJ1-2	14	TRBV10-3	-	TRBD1	TGTGCCATCAGTTCGGGACAGGGAAACTATGGCTACACCTTC	CAISSGQGNYGYTF
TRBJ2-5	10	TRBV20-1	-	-	TGCAGTGCTAGGGGAGAGACCCAGTACTTC	CSARGETQYF